The 5 T cell receptor beta chains below were found in one sample sequenced in a study of T-cell reconstitution after alpha-beta-depleted transplantation in children. Unique molecular identifiers were used in preparing the TCRbeta library. TCRdb re-derived calls from the PCR reads in MiXCR, one entry per CDR3 protein. The profile shows hundreds of thousands of distinct CDR3 sequences, 12% of them singletons. Sequencing used PBMCs from the stem cell graft donor, obtained from the stem cell graft. These receptors originate from a human donor who donated a stem cell graft to a child with acute lymphoblastic leukemia.

This clonotype has a count of ten or more. The chain is built from TRBV20-1 and TRBJ1-4, with D possibly matching TRBD1 (6 bases). V lost 6 bases to trimming and J lost 8 bases, with 22 bases between them. Germline CDR1 DFQATT, CDR2 SNEGSKA (reference sequence). The CDR3 totals 15 residues. CDR3 protein: CSAIGQRGVVEKLFF. The CDR3 nucleotides are TGCAGTGCCATAGGACAGAGGGGGGTGGTGGAAAAACTGTTTTTT.

This clonotype was seen repeatedly, ten times or more. The chain joins TRBV5-1 to TRBJ1-1, with 7 bases lining up with TRBD1. V dropped 4 bases and J dropped 1; count of bases not matched to a gene: 10. Germline V CDR1 and CDR2: SGHRS, YFSETQ. The CDR3 has 16 residues. The CDR3 loop reads CASSPRAQGGNTEAFF. The CDR3 coding sequence is TGCGCCAGCAGCCCCCGGGCGCAGGGGGGGAACACTGAAGCTTTCTTT. Full variable domain (rest looked up from reference TRBV5-1 and TRBJ1-1): KAGVTQTPRYLIKTRGQQVTLSCSPISGHRSVSWYQQTPGQGLQFLFEYFSETQRNKGNFPGRFSGRQFSNSRSEMNVSTLELGDSALYLCASSPRAQGGNTEAFFGQGTRLTVV.

This clonotype was seen only a few times. This rearrangement joins TRBV30 to TRBJ2-7; weak D call: TRBD1 (5 bases). The CDR3 contains 14 residues. Between the trimmed V and J ends, which lost 0 bases and 2 bases, there was a span of 11 bases. Germline V gene data show CDR1 as GTSNPN and CDR2 as SVGIG (reference sequence). The CDR3 region has the DNA TGTGCCTGGAGTGTAGCACAGGAACCCTACGAGCAGTACTTC. Protein: CAWSVAQEPYEQYF.

In its sample, this clonotype was seen many times. The rearrangement joins TRBV28 to TRBJ2-2; D is unresolved. In germline, CDR1 is MDHEN, CDR2 SYDVKM. Trimming left V 9 bases short and J 6 bases short, with 11 bases between. The CDR3 totals 12 residues. The CDR3 region is CASFGPPGELFF. For the CDR3, the DNA is TGTGCCAGTTTTGGGCCCCCCGGGGAGCTGTTTTTT.

As concerns this clonotype: A much larger clone lies a single base off, so this may be a read error. The chain joins TRBV28 to TRBJ2-7; 11 bases align to TRBD2. CDR3 size: 15 residues. Germline V gene data show CDR1 as MDHEN and CDR2 as SYDVKM. The CDR3: CDSSLWGTSGYEQYF. The CDR3, as DNA: TGTGACAGCAGTTTATGGGGGACTAGCGGCTACGAGCAGTACTTC.